Here is one TCR beta chain with its context. Antigen unknown. This entry is derived from a study of a mutant IDH1 vaccine in newly diagnosed glioma. Stated time point: baseline, week 1 (first vaccination visit). Sample treatment: pre-vaccination baseline after standard-of-care therapy. Findings of the study overall: There seemed to be no relation between pseudoprogression and changes in top peripheral T cell clonotypes.

Method: immunoSEQ multiplex PCR; TCRdb's copy keeps in-frame clones and lacks some. Seen here are around 100,000 clones, approximately 80% observed once, and the top ten hold about 5.1%. The V segment lost 0 bases and the J segment 4 bases; nucleotides outside the gene matches: 15. Germline assignment: CDR1 SGHKS and CDR2 YYEKEE (reference sequence). The CDR3 spans 18 residues. The TCR was taken from a man between 35 and 55 years old with glioma. Some clones in this sample may be carry-over from other donors' samples. Sequenced here: PBMCs, sampled from a glioma patient treated with radiotherapy, temozolomide or both. The chain is built from TRBV5-5 and TRBJ2-5, with 7 bases fitting TRBD1. The CDR3 DNA follows: TGTGCCAGCAGCTTGGGCCTGGGACAGCCAGAATTCCGAGAGACCCAGTACTTC. Translated, it gives CASSLGLGQPEFRETQYF.